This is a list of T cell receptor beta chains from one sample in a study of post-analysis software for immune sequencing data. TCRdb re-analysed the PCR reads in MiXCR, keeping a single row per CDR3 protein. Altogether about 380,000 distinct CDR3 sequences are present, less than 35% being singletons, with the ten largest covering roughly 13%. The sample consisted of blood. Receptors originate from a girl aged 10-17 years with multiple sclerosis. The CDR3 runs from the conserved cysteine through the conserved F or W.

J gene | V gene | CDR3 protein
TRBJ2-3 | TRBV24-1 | CATSNSGTDTQYF
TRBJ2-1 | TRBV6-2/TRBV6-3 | CASSLWTSGVPSYNEQFF
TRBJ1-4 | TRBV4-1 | CASSQGSGTVYEKLFF
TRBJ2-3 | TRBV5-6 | CASSGGYNRQSGDTQYF
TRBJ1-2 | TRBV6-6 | CASGEDRGRHYGYTF
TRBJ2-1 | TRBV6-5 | CASSSDYNEQFF
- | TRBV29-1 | CSVEEQGTPYEQYF
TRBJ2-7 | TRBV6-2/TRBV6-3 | CASRRWGNYEQYF
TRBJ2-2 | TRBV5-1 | CASNGVNTGELFF
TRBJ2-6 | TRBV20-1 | CSASVRGPGANVLTF
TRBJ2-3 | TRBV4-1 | CASSQEVGGRTDTQYF
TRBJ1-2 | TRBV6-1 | CASSDQGGQGFYGYTF
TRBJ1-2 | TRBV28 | CASNRQGDYGYTF
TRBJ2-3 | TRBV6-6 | CASSSPRGGGTDTQYF
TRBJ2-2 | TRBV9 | CASSVGGTGVTGELFF